The 14 T cell receptor beta chains presented below share a single source sample, sequenced in a study of blood T cell repertoires in COVID-19. Clones were read by immunoSEQ multiplex PCR, and TCRdb kept only the in-frame ones, dropping some. The sample holds a few hundred thousand clones, roughly 87% seen once. Specimen: peripheral blood. The receptor source for this set is a man younger than 35 with active or convalescent COVID-19.

The V and J genes are TRBV27 and TRBJ2-1, with 8 bases lining up with TRBD1. After removal of 5 bases from V and 10 bases from J, the junction contained 7 bases not matched to a gene. CDR1 is MNHEY, CDR2 SMNVEV, per germline (reference sequence). The CDR3 covers 13 residues. In DNA, the CDR3 is TGTGCCAGCAGTCCGGGGACAGGCGGGGAGCAGTTCTTC. The encoded protein is CASSPGTGGEQFF.

The V gene is TRBV7-9, the J gene TRBJ2-5; TRBD1 matches at 7 bases. Trimming cost V 5 bases and J 2 bases; bases outside gene matches: 14. The germline CDR1 and CDR2 sequences are SEHNR and FQNEAQ (reference sequence). CDR3 length equals 17 residues. The DNA for the CDR3 is TGTGCCAGCAGCCCCCGGACAGGCCAAACGGGGCAAGAGACCCAGTACTTC. This encodes CASSPRTGQTGQETQYF.

The rearrangement links TRBV28 to TRBJ1-3, with a tentative D call TRBD1 (6 bases). CDR3 length equals 15 residues. V was shortened by 7 bases and J by 3 bases, with 16 bases between the two germline ends. The germline gives CDR1 MDHEN, CDR2 SYDVKM. The CDR3 DNA is TGTGCCAGCACTGGGGGGGGCGCGAGTGGAAACACCATATATTTT. Protein: CASTGGGASGNTIYF.

The rearrangement uses TRBV5-1 and TRBJ1-4; D is possibly TRBD1 (5 bases). Germline V gene data show CDR1 as SGHRS and CDR2 as YFSETQ. V was clipped by 0 bases and J by 7 bases, with 10 bases between them. CDR3 length: 14 amino acids. CDR3 coding DNA: TGCGCCAGCAGCTTGGGGGACTTTAGTGAAAAACTGTTTTTT. Its protein product is CASSLGDFSEKLFF.

This CDR3 reads CASSLQGARIEETQYF. The CDR3 nucleotides read TGCGCCAGCAGCTTACAGGGGGCGAGGATTGAAGAGACCCAGTACTTC. The gene calls are TRBV5-1 and TRBJ2-5; 9 nucleotides align to TRBD1. Germline CDR1 and CDR2: SGHRS and YFSETQ. This CDR3 contains 16 residues. V shed 2 bases and J 3 bases; nucleotides not matched to a gene: 8.

This rearrangement joins TRBV15 to TRBJ2-3, with a tentative D call TRBD2 (5 bases). Trimming pared 5 bases from V and 2 bases from J, leaving 5 bases between. This CDR3 has 12 amino acids. The germline CDR1 and CDR2 sequences are LNHNV and YYDKDF (reference sequence). In nucleotides, the CDR3 is TGTGCCACCAGCCGGGACACAGATACGCAGTATTTT. Amino acid sequence: CATSRDTDTQYF.

This chain uses TRBV2 with TRBJ2-7; 12 nucleotides align to TRBD2. The CDR3 has 18 residues. CDR1 SNHLY and CDR2 FYNNEI come from the germline V gene. V gave up 7 bases and J gave up 0 bases; unmatched junction bases: 13. Here the CDR3 DNA reads TGTGCCAGCAATCCCCGGACTAGCGGGGCCCCCCTCTCCTACGAGCAGTACTTC. Translating it yields CASNPRTSGAPLSYEQYF.

J is TRBJ2-1 and V is TRBV7-3, with TRBD2 matching over 15 bases. CDR3 length: 17 residues. CDR1 is SGHTA and CDR2 is FQGTGA in the germline V gene. Trimming cost V 0 bases and J 4 bases; bases outside gene matches: 1. DNA of the CDR3: TGTGCCAGCAGCTTAACGGGACTAGCGGGAGGTTACAATGAGCAGTTCTTC. Translated: CASSLTGLAGGYNEQFF.

The chain combines TRBV4-1 with TRBJ2-5; TRBD2 matches at 8 bases. The CDR3 length is 19 residues. Losses at the gene ends were 1 base for V and 6 bases for J; bases not matched to a gene: 19. The germline gives CDR1 MGHRA, CDR2 YSYEKL. In DNA form, the CDR3 reads TGCGCCAGCAGCCAAGTTTTAGGCTGGAGACGGGGGGGCCCTCAGACCCAGTACTTC. Translation gives CASSQVLGWRRGGPQTQYF.

This clone is a singleton in its sample. The chain is built from TRBV7-2 and TRBJ2-3; TRBD2 aligns across 10 bases. Losses at the gene ends were 4 bases for V and 1 base for J; bases not matched to a gene: 5. Germline lookup yields CDR1 SGHTA and CDR2 FQGNSA. The CDR3 runs to 16 residues. DNA for the CDR3: TGTGCCAGCAGCTCCCTTGGGACTAGCGGCACAGATACGCAGTATTTT. Its translation is CASSSLGTSGTDTQYF.

CDR3 residues: CASTPGTNEKLFF. The CDR3 DNA sequence: TGTGCCAGCACCCCGGGAACTAATGAAAAACTGTTTTTT. This chain links TRBV2 with TRBJ1-4; D is unresolved. This CDR3 comprises 13 residues. Looked up from germline, CDR1 is SNHLY and CDR2 is FYNNEI. Between the trimmed V and J ends, which lost 7 bases and 1 base, there was a span of 7 bases.

V gene TRBV6-5 combines with J gene TRBJ2-1; D is unclear. Per the germline V gene, CDR1 is MNHEY and CDR2 is SVGAGI. Trimming cost V 8 bases and J 0 bases, with 11 bases left between them. The CDR3 length is 14 residues. CDR3 coding DNA: TGTGCCAGCGACACGATGAGCTCCTACAATGAGCAGTTCTTC. This codes for CASDTMSSYNEQFF.

The chain recombines TRBV28 with TRBJ2-2, with 9 bases matching TRBD2. The CDR3 is 17 amino acids. Germline loops: CDR1 MDHEN, CDR2 SYDVKM. The junction had 8 bases not matched to a gene; V was cut back by 6 bases and J by 0 bases. In DNA form, the CDR3 reads TGTGCCAGCAGCTCGATTAGCGGGGGACCGAACACCGGGGAGCTGTTTTTT. This encodes CASSSISGGPNTGELFF.

V usage is TRBV5-5 and J usage is TRBJ2-7; no clear D gene. Trimming pared 0 bases from V and 3 bases from J, leaving 16 bases between. Germline lookup yields CDR1 SGHKS and CDR2 YYEKEE (reference sequence). CDR3 length equals 16 residues. Here the CDR3 reads CASSLAPEEVVYEQYF. In DNA, the CDR3 is TGTGCCAGCAGCTTGGCCCCTGAGGAAGTAGTCTACGAGCAGTACTTC.